This T cell receptor beta chain was identified in a study of response to subunit inactivated influenza vaccine. TCRdb processed the RT-PCR reads anew with MiXCR; each CDR3 protein has one entry. The sample records approximately 530,000 distinct CDR3 sequences, approximately 13% being singletons. The sequencing here drew on PBMCs from blood, taken 45 days after vaccination. The sequence derives from a man between 50 and 59 years old who received an inactivated influenza vaccine.

DNA for the CDR3: TGTGCCAGCAGTTTCGGAGAAGGACAGGGGAGGACTGAAGCTTTCTTT. Translating it yields CASSFGEGQGRTEAFF. This rearrangement joins TRBV12-3 or TRBV12-4 to TRBJ1-1; 9 nucleotides align to TRBD1. CDR3 length: 16 residues. Germline trimming cut 3 bases from V and 5 bases from J; bases unmatched to any gene: 10.